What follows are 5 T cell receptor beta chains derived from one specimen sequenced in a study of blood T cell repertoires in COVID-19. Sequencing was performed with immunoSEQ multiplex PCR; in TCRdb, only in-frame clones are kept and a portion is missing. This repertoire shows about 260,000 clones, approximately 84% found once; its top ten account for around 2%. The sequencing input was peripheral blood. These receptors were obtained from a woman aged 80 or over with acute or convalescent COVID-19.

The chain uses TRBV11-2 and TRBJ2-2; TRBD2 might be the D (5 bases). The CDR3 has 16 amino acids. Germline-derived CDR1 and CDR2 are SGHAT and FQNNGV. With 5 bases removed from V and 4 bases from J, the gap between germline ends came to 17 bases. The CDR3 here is CASSGSGVRVTGELFF. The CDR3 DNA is TGTGCCAGCAGCGGGAGTGGGGTACGCGTCACCGGGGAGCTGTTTTTT. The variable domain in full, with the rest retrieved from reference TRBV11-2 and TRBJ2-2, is EAGVAQSPRYKIIEKRQSVAFWCNPISGHATLYWYQQILGQGPKLLIQFQNNGVVDDSQLPKDRFSAERLKGVDSTLKIQPAKLEDSAVYLCASSGSGVRVTGELFFGEGSRLTVL.

The DNA of the CDR3 is TGTGCCAGCAGCCCCAACCGGGACAGGGTAAACTATGGCTACACCTTC. It specifies CASSPNRDRVNYGYTF. The genes are TRBV14 and TRBJ1-2; 9 positions agree with TRBD1. Germline CDR1 reads SGHDN; CDR2 reads FVKESK. This CDR3 has 16 amino acids. The junction had 8 bases not matched to a gene; V was cut back by 4 bases and J by 2 bases.

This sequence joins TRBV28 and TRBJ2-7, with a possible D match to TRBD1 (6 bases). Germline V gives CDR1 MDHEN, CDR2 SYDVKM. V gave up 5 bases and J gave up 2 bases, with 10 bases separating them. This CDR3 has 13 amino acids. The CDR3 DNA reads TGTGCCAGCAGTACCGACAGGACCTACGAGCAGTACTTC. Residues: CASSTDRTYEQYF.

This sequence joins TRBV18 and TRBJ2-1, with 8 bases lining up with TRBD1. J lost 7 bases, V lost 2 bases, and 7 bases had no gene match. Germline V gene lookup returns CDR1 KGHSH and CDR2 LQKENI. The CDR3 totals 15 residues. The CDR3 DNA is TGTGCCAGCTCACCAAAGACAGGGGCCCAAAATGAGCAGTTCTTC. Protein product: CASSPKTGAQNEQFF.

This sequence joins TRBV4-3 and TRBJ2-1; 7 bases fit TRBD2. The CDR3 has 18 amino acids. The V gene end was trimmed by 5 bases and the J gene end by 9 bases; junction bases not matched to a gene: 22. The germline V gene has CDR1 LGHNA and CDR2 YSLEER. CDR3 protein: CASSGKGTKKAGVGEQFF. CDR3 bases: TGCGCCAGCAGCGGTAAGGGCACTAAGAAGGCGGGAGTAGGTGAGCAGTTCTTC.